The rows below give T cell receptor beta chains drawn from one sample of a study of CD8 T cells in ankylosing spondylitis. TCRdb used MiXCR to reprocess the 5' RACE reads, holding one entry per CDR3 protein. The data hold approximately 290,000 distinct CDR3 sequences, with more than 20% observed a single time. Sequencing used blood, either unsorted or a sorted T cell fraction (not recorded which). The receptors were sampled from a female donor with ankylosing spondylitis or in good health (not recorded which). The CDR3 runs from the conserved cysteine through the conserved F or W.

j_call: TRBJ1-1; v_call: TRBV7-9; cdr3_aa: CASSPSRDTEAFF
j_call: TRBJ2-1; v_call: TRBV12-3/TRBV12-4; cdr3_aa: CASSLGLESDGQFF
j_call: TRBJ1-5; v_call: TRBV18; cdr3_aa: CASSTAGDNQPQHF
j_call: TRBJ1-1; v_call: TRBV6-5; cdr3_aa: CASSTAGGEAFF
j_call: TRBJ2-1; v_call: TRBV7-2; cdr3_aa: CASSLGLRLGEQFF
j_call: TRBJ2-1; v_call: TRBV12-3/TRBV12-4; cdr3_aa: CASSSGTVYNEQFF
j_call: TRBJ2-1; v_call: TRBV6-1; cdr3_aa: CASSLGTGGLNEQFF
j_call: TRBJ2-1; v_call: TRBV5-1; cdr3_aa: CASSFAGESYNEQFF
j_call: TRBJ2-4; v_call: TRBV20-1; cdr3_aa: CSARDTREAKNIQYF
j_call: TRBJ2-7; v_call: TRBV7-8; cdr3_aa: CASSVREVSYEQYF
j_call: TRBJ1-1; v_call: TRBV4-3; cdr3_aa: CASSQDGGPSSRAFF
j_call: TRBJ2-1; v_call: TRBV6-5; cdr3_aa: CASSFRLAGYNEQFF
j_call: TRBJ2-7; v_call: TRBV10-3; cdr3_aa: CAISEPGQGDAYEQYF
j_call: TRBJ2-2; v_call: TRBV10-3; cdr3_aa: CAISGLAGAGELFF
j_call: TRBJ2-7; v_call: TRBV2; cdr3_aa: CASRNRVTYEQYF
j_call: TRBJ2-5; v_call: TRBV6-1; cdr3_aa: CASRWGGGQETQYF
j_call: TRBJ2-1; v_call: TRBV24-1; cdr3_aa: CATSAGGAYNEQFF
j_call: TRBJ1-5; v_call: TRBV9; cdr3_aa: CASSTRQGGQPQHF
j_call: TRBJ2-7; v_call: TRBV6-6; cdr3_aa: CASKGAGYEQYF
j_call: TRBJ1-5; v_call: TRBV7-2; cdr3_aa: CASSRTATRDNQPQHF
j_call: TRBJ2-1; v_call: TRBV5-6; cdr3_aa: CASHVRFWDYEQFF
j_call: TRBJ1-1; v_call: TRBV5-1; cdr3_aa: CASSLGVVGTGTEAFF
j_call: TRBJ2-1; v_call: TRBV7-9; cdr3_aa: CASSPEGGSSYNEQFF
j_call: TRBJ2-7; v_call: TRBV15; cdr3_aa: CATSRYSGPYEQYF
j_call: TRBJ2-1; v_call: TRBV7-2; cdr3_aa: CASSLRGLAGRGSSRSYNEQFF
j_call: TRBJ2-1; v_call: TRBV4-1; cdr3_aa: CASSHLGGSTYNEQFF
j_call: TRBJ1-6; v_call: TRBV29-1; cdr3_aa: CSVDETGDSPLHF
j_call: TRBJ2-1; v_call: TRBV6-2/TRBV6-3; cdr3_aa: CASSSDLAGKYNEQFF
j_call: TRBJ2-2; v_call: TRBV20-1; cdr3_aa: CSVQGLAGNTGELFF
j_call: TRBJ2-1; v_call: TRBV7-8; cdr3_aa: CASSLRDLSYNEQFF
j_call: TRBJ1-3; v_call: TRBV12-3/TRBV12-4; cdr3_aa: CATGQGGNTIYF
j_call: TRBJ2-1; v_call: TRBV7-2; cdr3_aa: CASSLREMYNEQFF
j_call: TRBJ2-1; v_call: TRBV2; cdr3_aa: CASRVGLAGDHEQFF
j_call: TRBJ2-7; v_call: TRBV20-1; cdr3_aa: CSAGGSGRGGQYF